These 18 T cell receptor beta chains came from one sample sequenced in a study of cytomegalovirus exposure and HLA in healthy donors. The PCR ran on 60 Vbeta and 13 Jbeta primers. Clones were read by immunoSEQ multiplex PCR, and TCRdb kept only the in-frame ones, dropping some. The sample holds over 120,000 clones; approximately 80% are singletons and the top ten take 3.9%. The sequenced sample was PBMCs. The receptors shown here come from a male donor in good health and CMV-seronegative.

The J gene is TRBJ2-5, the V gene TRBV4-1; 9 bases line up with TRBD1. CDR3 length: 13 amino acids. CDR1 and CDR2 (germline): MGHRA, YSYEKL. J was trimmed by 4 bases and V by 10 bases; bases with no gene match: 7. The CDR3 DNA reads TGCGCCACCTCGGGACAGGGAAGAGAGACCCAGTACTTC. Translating it yields CATSGQGRETQYF.

The V and J genes are TRBV14 and TRBJ1-1; a possible D gene is TRBD1 (6 bases). Germline values: CDR1 SGHDN, CDR2 FVKESK. CDR3 size: 13 residues. With 4 bases removed from V and 5 bases from J, the gap between germline ends came to 11 bases. The CDR3 reads CASSRFQGTEAFF. Written as DNA, the CDR3 is TGTGCCAGCAGCCGCTTCCAGGGGACTGAAGCTTTCTTT.

The V gene is TRBV10-3, the J gene TRBJ1-2; no clear D. There are 12 residues in the CDR3. V lost 2 bases and J 6 bases, leaving 7 bases between the germline ends. Germline CDR1 and CDR2: ENHRY and SYGVKD. The CDR3 here is CAISEEADGYTF. The CDR3 DNA reads TGTGCCATCAGTGAGGAGGCAGATGGCTACACCTTC.

The V call is TRBV18, the J call TRBJ2-3; D gene ambiguous. There are 15 residues in the CDR3. V was clipped by 5 bases and J by 2 bases, with 14 bases between them. Germline V gene lookup returns CDR1 KGHSH and CDR2 LQKENI. The CDR3 protein is CASSEHPPDTDTQYF. DNA of the CDR3: TGTGCCAGCTCAGAACACCCACCTGACACAGATACGCAGTATTTT.

The sample holds one count of this clone. This sequence joins TRBV5-8 and TRBJ2-7, with D tentatively TRBD2 (6 bases). Trimming removed 4 bases from V and 4 bases from J, with 15 bases in between. The V gene's germline CDR1 is SGHTS and CDR2 YDEGEE. This CDR3 has 14 residues. The CDR3 DNA is TGTGCCAGCAGCCCAGCAGCGGGCCATTACGAGCAGTACTTC. Translated, it gives CASSPAAGHYEQYF.

This chain connects TRBV5-1 to TRBJ2-7; TRBD2 might be the D (5 bases). The germline CDR1 and CDR2 sequences are SGHRS and YFSETQ. The V end lost 0 bases, the J end lost 1 base, and 11 bases lay between the germline ends. The CDR3 totals 15 residues. In DNA form, the CDR3 reads TGCGCCAGCAGCTTGGTAGGAGGCCCTTCCTACGAGCAGTACTTC. This encodes CASSLVGGPSYEQYF.

The chain couples TRBV27 to TRBJ1-1; D gene unclear. Trimming left V 2 bases short and J 4 bases short, with 8 bases between. CDR3 length: 13 amino acids. Looked up from germline, CDR1 is MNHEY and CDR2 is SMNVEV (reference sequence). DNA for the CDR3: TGTGCCAGCAGTTTAGGCTGGAGCACTGAAGCTTTCTTT. Its protein product is CASSLGWSTEAFF.

V usage is TRBV7-9 and J usage is TRBJ2-5, with D perhaps TRBD2 (6 bases). Germline CDR1 is SEHNR and CDR2 is FQNEAQ (reference sequence). Between the trimmed V and J ends, which lost 1 base and 0 bases, there was a span of 9 bases. This CDR3 has 15 residues. The chain's CDR3 is CASSLVSGYQETQYF. As DNA, the CDR3 is TGTGCCAGCAGCTTAGTTAGCGGATACCAAGAGACCCAGTACTTC.

This clone was seen only a few times. The V gene is TRBV4-2, the J gene TRBJ2-3; 8 nucleotides match TRBD2. V lost 1 base and J lost 2; bases outside the gene matches: 8. This CDR3 contains 17 residues. Germline V gives CDR1 LGHNA, CDR2 YNFKEQ. CDR3 bases: TGTGCCAGCAGCCAAGGTGGTAGCGGGGCTTTCACAGATACGCAGTATTTT. It is translated as CASSQGGSGAFTDTQYF.

J is TRBJ1-4 and V is TRBV6-1, with D tentatively TRBD1 (5 bases). The CDR3 length is 14 residues. The germline V and J ends were trimmed by 8 bases and 8 bases, with 18 bases remaining between them. The germline V gene encodes CDR1 MNHNS and CDR2 SASEGT. The CDR3 region has the DNA TGTGCCAGCTACTCTCAGCGACAGCTGGAAAAACTGTTTTTT. Translating it yields CASYSQRQLEKLFF.

The chain links TRBV18 to TRBJ1-1; the D is unclear. Germline V CDR1 and CDR2: KGHSH, LQKENI. The CDR3 is 14 amino acids. The V end was cut by 0 bases, the J end by 6 bases, with 11 bases between. The CDR3 DNA sequence: TGTGCCAGCTCACCACCGTCGGTCTCGGCTGAAGCTTTCTTT. It encodes CASSPPSVSAEAFF.

V usage is TRBV7-8 and J usage is TRBJ1-1; the match to TRBD1 covers 10 bases. Germline V CDR1 and CDR2: SGHVS, FQNEAQ. The ends lost 5 bases at V and 4 bases at J; junction bases unmatched: 7. The CDR3 is made up of 15 amino acids. In DNA form, the CDR3 reads TGTGCCAGCAGCCCTCCCCGGACAGGGGGCACTGAAGCTTTCTTT. Its protein product is CASSPPRTGGTEAFF.

This clone was seen only a few times. The chain employs TRBV6-1 and TRBJ1-2, with D perhaps matching TRBD1 (6 bases). Germline V gene lookup returns CDR1 MNHNS and CDR2 SASEGT. V was cut by 7 bases and J by 0 bases, with 9 bases left in between. The CDR3 extends over 13 amino acids. The chain's CDR3 is CASTWTANYGYTF. The CDR3 DNA is TGTGCCAGCACCTGGACAGCTAACTATGGCTACACCTTC.

The chain combines TRBV18 with TRBJ2-3; D is perhaps TRBD1 (6 bases). The germline V gene encodes CDR1 KGHSH and CDR2 LQKENI. V was cut by 3 bases and J by 6 bases, with 16 bases left in between. CDR3 length: 15 amino acids. The chain's CDR3 is CASSPGWGQVDTQYF. The CDR3 region has the DNA TGTGCCAGCTCACCCGGGTGGGGGCAGGTGGATACGCAGTATTTT.

This chain uses TRBV29-1 with TRBJ2-4; 9 bases agree with TRBD2. The CDR3 is 16 residues long. The V segment lost 7 bases and the J segment 0 bases; nucleotides outside the gene matches: 10. Germline V gives CDR1 SQVTM, CDR2 ANQGSEA. The chain's CDR3 is CSAEDAGGLAKNIQYF. For the CDR3, the DNA is TGCAGCGCCGAGGATGCGGGAGGGCTAGCCAAAAACATTCAGTACTTC.

This chain connects TRBV15 to TRBJ2-7; 9 bases map to TRBD1. Trimming cost V 5 bases and J 6 bases; bases outside gene matches: 8. The V gene's germline CDR1 is LNHNV and CDR2 YYDKDF (reference sequence). This CDR3 spans 14 amino acids. DNA of the CDR3: TGTGCCACCAGCGACCGGGACAGGGACGGCGAGCAGTACTTC. This gives the protein CATSDRDRDGEQYF.

This rearrangement joins TRBV18 to TRBJ2-2; D remains unclear. Germline assignment: CDR1 KGHSH and CDR2 LQKENI. With 1 base removed from V and 2 bases from J, the gap between germline ends came to 5 bases. The CDR3 spans 14 residues. This CDR3 reads CASSPRQNTGELFF. CDR3 nucleotides: TGTGCCAGCTCACCACGACAAAACACCGGGGAGCTGTTTTTT.

The chain links TRBV9 to TRBJ2-6, with a possible D match to TRBD2 (7 bases). V was clipped by 3 bases and J by 0 bases, with 16 bases between them. The CDR3 covers 18 residues. The germline V gene encodes CDR1 SGDLS and CDR2 YYNGEE. For the CDR3, the DNA is TGTGCCAGCAGCGACGGGACGGGGGGCTACTCTGGGGCCAACGTCCTGACTTTC. It translates to CASSDGTGGYSGANVLTF.